This TCR beta chain was sequenced during a study of CD8 T cells in Susac syndrome. For the study at large: The sequenced Susac syndrome patients comprised 5 or 6 with active disease and roughly 8 in remission. Study-wide points: Maximal CD8+ clonal expansion in Susac was observed within TEMRA cells and among active patients. Detection of Susac-specific public clones gave around 15 in total CD8+ repertoires and several in CD8+ TEMRA repertoires.

The V and J ends lost 1 base and 4 bases respectively, with 14 bases between them. The CDR3 has 15 amino acids. Looked up from germline, CDR1 is LGHDT and CDR2 is YNNKEL (reference sequence). Patients with Susac syndrome met the recently defined diagnostic criteria for definite or probable disease. Regarding this clonotype: Its antigen is not known.

Random hexamers primed reverse transcription of about 0.45 to 1 ug RNA. TCRdb fed the immunoSEQ multiplex PCR reads into MiXCR, producing one record per CDR3 protein. This table holds 80,000 to 95,000 distinct CDR3 sequences, 90% to 95% found once. Sequencing used CD8+ T cells from PBMCs. The origin of this receptor is a human donor with Susac syndrome. The V gene is TRBV3-1, the J gene TRBJ2-7, with D perhaps TRBD1 (6 bases). CDR3 nucleotide sequence: TGTGCCAGCAGCCAAGTAGCTGGGGGCGCGTACGAGCAGTACTTC. Protein product: CASSQVAGGAYEQYF.